These T cell receptor beta chains were read from a single sample in a study of blood T cell repertoires in COVID-19. The assay was immunoSEQ multiplex PCR, and TCRdb's table has in-frame clones only and misses some. The sample lists fewer than 200,000 clones, more than 60% occurring once. The sequenced material came from peripheral blood. These receptor sequences come from a man in his 70s with acute or convalescent COVID-19. Each CDR3 is given without its conserved first and last residue.

J: TRBJ1-1
V: TRBV10-2
CDR3: ASRGRGVNTEAF

J: TRBJ2-1
V: TRBV6-2/TRBV6-3
CDR3: ASSVLAGDWNEQF

J: TRBJ2-1
V: TRBV6-2/TRBV6-3
CDR3: ASSYSLRDSYNEQF

J: TRBJ1-5
V: TRBV18
CDR3: ASSPGQGDQPQH

J: TRBJ1-2
V: TRBV5-1
CDR3: ASSLETERDGYT

J: TRBJ1-2
V: TRBV6-5
CDR3: ASSLFQGSTYGYT

J: TRBJ2-7
V: TRBV7-9
CDR3: ASSEDTLLA

J: TRBJ2-7
V: TRBV2
CDR3: ASRLRAGVEQY

J: TRBJ2-3
V: TRBV13
CDR3: ASSASGLAGDTQY

J: TRBJ2-7
V: TRBV29-1
CDR3: SVGSGYEQY

J: TRBJ1-3
V: TRBV27
CDR3: ASSEQGPSGNTIY

J: TRBJ2-1
V: TRBV7-2
CDR3: ATRADRSYNEQF

J: TRBJ2-5
V: TRBV5-1
CDR3: ASSLGLARETQY

J: TRBJ2-7
V: TRBV25-1
CDR3: ASSERQGWHEQY

J: TRBJ2-7
V: TRBV25-1
CDR3: ASSAPGSSVGEQY

J: TRBJ1-1
V: TRBV2
CDR3: ASSEFRGAVEAF

J: TRBJ1-1
V: TRBV6-6
CDR3: ASISTRVSEAF

J: TRBJ1-3
V: TRBV18
CDR3: ASSETGTAGNTIY

J: TRBJ2-4
V: TRBV4-1
CDR3: ASSLPPQTVGAKNIQY

J: TRBJ2-2
V: TRBV10-3
CDR3: AISESGDDTGELF

J: TRBJ1-1
V: TRBV6-5
CDR3: ASSRDRGSTYAF

J: TRBJ2-7
V: TRBV27
CDR3: ASSYQDRDEQY

J: TRBJ2-7
V: TRBV28
CDR3: ASSFVEGNEQY

J: TRBJ1-6
V: TRBV18
CDR3: ASSRDRGADSPLH

J: TRBJ2-6
V: TRBV25-1
CDR3: ASSEYAQGGSGANVLT

J: TRBJ2-1
V: TRBV28
CDR3: ASSSGLAGVVEQF

J: TRBJ1-5
V: TRBV6-6
CDR3: ASSYISQPQH

J: TRBJ2-5
V: TRBV2
CDR3: ASSDPTSGQKETQY

J: TRBJ2-3
V: TRBV11-3
CDR3: ASSQNGDTQY

J: TRBJ2-3
V: TRBV2
CDR3: ASSGVGGAGTDTQY

J: TRBJ2-1
V: TRBV7-3
CDR3: ASSWNLAKSEQF

J: TRBJ2-2
V: TRBV10-3
CDR3: AISEGSTGELF

J: TRBJ2-3
V: TRBV10-3
CDR3: AISANTDTQY

J: TRBJ1-1
V: TRBV2
CDR3: ASRAQGRAEAF

J: TRBJ2-2
V: TRBV28
CDR3: ASSLLAGGYGELF

J: TRBJ1-4
V: TRBV6-6
CDR3: ASSEETNEKLF

J: TRBJ1-1
V: TRBV2
CDR3: ASSGRGNTEAF

J: TRBJ2-7
V: TRBV27
CDR3: ASSFSAGARSYEQY

J: TRBJ2-1
V: TRBV5-1
CDR3: ASSFLRESNNEQF

J: TRBJ1-2
V: TRBV6-5
CDR3: ASTPGTGVDGYT

J: TRBJ2-7
V: TRBV6-5
CDR3: ASSYVGSYEQY

J: TRBJ2-5
V: TRBV18
CDR3: ASSLTEGTGRETQY

J: TRBJ1-6
V: TRBV11-2
CDR3: ASSPGQGNSPLH

J: TRBJ1-2
V: TRBV5-1
CDR3: ASSLAQGTIGYT

J: TRBJ1-1
V: TRBV28
CDR3: ASSTAGQGEAEAF

J: TRBJ2-7
V: TRBV20-1
CDR3: SASSGWGTYEQY

J: TRBJ2-2
V: TRBV6-5
CDR3: ATGTSGGVTGELF